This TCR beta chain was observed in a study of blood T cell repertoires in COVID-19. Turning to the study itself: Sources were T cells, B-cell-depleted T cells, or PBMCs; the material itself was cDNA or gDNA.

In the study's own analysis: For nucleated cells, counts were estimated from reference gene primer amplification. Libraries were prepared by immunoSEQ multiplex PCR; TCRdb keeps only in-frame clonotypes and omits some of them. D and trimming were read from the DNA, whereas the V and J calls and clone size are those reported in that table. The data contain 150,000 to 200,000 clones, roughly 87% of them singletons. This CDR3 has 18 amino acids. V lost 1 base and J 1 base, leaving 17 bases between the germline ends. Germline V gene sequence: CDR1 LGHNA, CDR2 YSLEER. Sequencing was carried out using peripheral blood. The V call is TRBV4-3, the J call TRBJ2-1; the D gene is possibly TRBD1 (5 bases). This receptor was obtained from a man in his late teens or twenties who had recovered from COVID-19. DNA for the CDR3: TGCGCCAGCAGCCAAGTGGGGCAAGGAAGAGTTTCCTACAATGAGCAGTTCTTC. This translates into CASSQVGQGRVSYNEQFF.